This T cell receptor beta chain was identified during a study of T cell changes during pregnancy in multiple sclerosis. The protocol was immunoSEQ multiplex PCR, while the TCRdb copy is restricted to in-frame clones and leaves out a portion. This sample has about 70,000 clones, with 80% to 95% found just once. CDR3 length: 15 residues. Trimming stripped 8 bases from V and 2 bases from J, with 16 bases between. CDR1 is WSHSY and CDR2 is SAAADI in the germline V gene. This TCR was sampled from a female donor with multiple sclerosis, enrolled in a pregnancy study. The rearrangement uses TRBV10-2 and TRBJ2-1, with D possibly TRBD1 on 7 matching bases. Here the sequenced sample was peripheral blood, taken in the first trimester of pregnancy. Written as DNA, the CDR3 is TGCGCCAGCGGAGGGGGACAGATTCCCTACAATGAGCAGTTCTTC. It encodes CASGGGQIPYNEQFF.